This T cell receptor (beta chain) came from a study of CD8+ T cells in alopecia areata. Study-level background: Once tofacitinib had been taken for 6 to 18 months, 6 months off drug followed.

The germline CDR1 and CDR2 sequences are SQVTM and ANQGSEA. Trimming removed 7 bases from V and 4 bases from J, with 16 bases in between. The CDR3 is made up of 13 amino acids. Regarding treatment: oral pan-JAK inhibitor, 5-10 mg twice daily. T lymphocytes (CD4+ and CD8+) were sorted from PBMCs. Extracted RNA was reverse transcribed into cDNA, the sequencing template. The assay was immunoSEQ multiplex PCR, and TCRdb's table has in-frame clones only and misses some. The sample yields 70,000 or so clones, approximately 29% seen once. The sample in question was CD8+ T cells sorted from blood, obtained at week 4, from a patient treated with tofacitinib. The genes are TRBV29-1 and TRBJ1-2, with D maybe TRBD1 (6 bases). This sequence was found in a human donor with alopecia areata. The CDR3 region is CSARIGGGYGYTF. In DNA, the CDR3 is TGCAGCGCACGCATAGGGGGAGGCTATGGCTACACCTTC.